The 18 T cell receptor beta chains below come from one sample, sequenced in a study of T cells in localized non-small cell lung cancer. Sequencing used immunoSEQ multiplex PCR; TCRdb keeps in-frame clones, though not all of them. The sample contains some 55,000 clones, approximately 80% of which appear only once. Material: peripheral blood, obtained before any cancer treatment. Source of these receptors: a female donor over 55 with stage II squamous cell lung carcinoma.

The V call is TRBV7-2, the J call TRBJ1-1, with D unclear. CDR1 is SGHTA, CDR2 FQGNSA, per germline. The CDR3 is made up of 13 amino acids. The germline V and J ends were trimmed by 3 bases and 1 base, with 6 bases remaining between them. CDR3: CASSLTQNTEAFF. The CDR3 bases are TGTGCCAGCAGCTTGACACAGAACACTGAAGCTTTCTTT.

The chain's CDR3 is CASSFGTGLPLHF. The CDR3 nucleotides read TGTGCCAGCAGCTTCGGGACAGGACTACCCCTCCACTTT. The rearrangement uses TRBV7-3 and TRBJ1-6; the match to TRBD1 covers 8 bases. With 3 bases clipped from V and 12 bases from J, the junction kept 4 bases outside the gene matches. Germline CDR1 SGHTA, CDR2 FQGTGA. The CDR3 loop spans 13 amino acids.

The rearrangement joins TRBV5-6 to TRBJ1-2; no clear D. The CDR3 has 14 amino acids. CDR1 and CDR2 from the germline V gene are SGHDT and YYEEEE. The V end was cut by 1 base, the J end by 1 base, with 8 bases between. The CDR3 here is CASSLPGFNYGYTF. The CDR3 DNA sequence: TGTGCCAGCAGCTTGCCGGGATTTAACTATGGCTACACCTTC.

This clone was found once. The V call is TRBV6-4, the J call TRBJ2-3, with D perhaps assigned TRBD1 or TRBD2 (5 bases each). The germline V gene has CDR1 MRHNA and CDR2 SNTAGT. Trimming shortened V by 3 bases and J by 8 bases, and 15 bases separated the two germline ends. This CDR3 region has 14 residues. The chain's CDR3 is CASSEHGALATQYF. DNA for the CDR3: TGTGCCAGCAGTGAGCACGGGGCTCTAGCTACGCAGTATTTT.

The chain recombines TRBV19 with TRBJ2-1; TRBD1 matches 9 bases. Trimming removed 1 base from V and 12 bases from J; junction bases left unmatched: 13. This CDR3 contains 16 residues. The germline V gene has CDR1 LNHDA and CDR2 SQIVND (reference sequence). The CDR3 DNA is TGTGCCAGTAGTATAGGGTCCCGGGACAGGGTACAGGGGCAGTTCTTC. Translation gives CASSIGSRDRVQGQFF. The variable domain in full, completed from reference TRBV19 and TRBJ2-1, reads DGGITQSPKYLFRKEGQNVTLSCEQNLNHDAMYWYRQDPGQGLRLIYYSQIVNDFQKGDIAEGYSVSREKKESFPLTVTSAQKNPTAFYLCASSIGSRDRVQGQFFGPGTRLTVL.

The rearrangement uses TRBV14 and TRBJ1-2, with 9 positions matching TRBD1. Germline values: CDR1 SGHDN, CDR2 FVKESK. With V trimmed by 3 bases and J by 5 bases, 10 bases remained unmatched. The CDR3 totals 16 residues. The CDR3 DNA reads as TGTGCCAGCAGCCAGAGGAGGACAGGGGAAAATTATGGCTACACCTTC. Amino acids: CASSQRRTGENYGYTF.

The rearrangement links TRBV27 to TRBJ2-3; D unclear. Germline CDR1 reads MNHEY; CDR2 reads SMNVEV (reference sequence). The V and J ends lost 5 bases and 2 bases respectively, with 11 bases between them. The CDR3 is 14 amino acids. CDR3 coding DNA: TGTGCCAGCAGTCCGGCCGTTGACACAGATACGCAGTATTTT. As protein: CASSPAVDTDTQYF.

The chain uses TRBV11-2 and TRBJ2-7; D may be TRBD2 (6 bases). From germline, CDR1 is SGHAT and CDR2 FQNNGV. Trimming took 3 bases from V and 0 from J, leaving 12 bases between them. The CDR3 contains 15 residues. CDR3 DNA sequence: TGTGCCAGCAGCTTTCTAGCGTTGAGCTCCTACGAGCAGTACTTC. This encodes CASSFLALSSYEQYF. The full variable domain, completed using reference TRBV11-2 and TRBJ2-7, is EAGVAQSPRYKIIEKRQSVAFWCNPISGHATLYWYQQILGQGPKLLIQFQNNGVVDDSQLPKDRFSAERLKGVDSTLKIQPAKLEDSAVYLCASSFLALSSYEQYFGPGTRLTVT.

The chain links TRBV27 to TRBJ2-1, with TRBD2 matching over 7 bases. Unmatched junction bases numbered 12, after V lost 5 bases and J lost 5 bases. The CDR3 length is 16 residues. The V gene's germline CDR1 is MNHEY and CDR2 SMNVEV (reference sequence). The DNA for the CDR3 is TGTGCCAGCAGTCCCCGGGCTAGCGGTCCGCACAATGAGCAGTTCTTC. It specifies CASSPRASGPHNEQFF.

V and J are TRBV9 and TRBJ2-6; 8 bases align to TRBD1. The CDR3 spans 18 residues. V dropped 0 bases and J dropped 1; count of bases not matched to a gene: 6. Germline-derived CDR1 and CDR2 are SGDLS and YYNGEE. The CDR3 loop is CASSVDRTGLSGANVLTF. CDR3 nucleotides: TGTGCCAGCAGCGTAGACCGGACAGGGCTTTCTGGGGCCAACGTCCTGACTTTC.

This clone was counted between two and nine times. This chain connects TRBV10-1 to TRBJ2-3; D is uncertain. CDR3 length: 13 amino acids. Trimming took 3 bases from V and 2 from J, leaving 6 bases between them. Per the germline V gene, CDR1 is WNHNN and CDR2 is SYGVQD (reference sequence). The CDR3 region is CASSDPDTDTQYF. CDR3 DNA: TGCGCCAGCAGTGACCCTGACACAGATACGCAGTATTTT.

The V gene is TRBV4-3, the J gene TRBJ1-2; a possible D gene is TRBD1 (6 bases). Per the germline V gene, CDR1 is LGHNA and CDR2 is YSLEER. The V end lost 3 bases, the J end lost 4 bases, and 12 bases lay between the germline ends. This CDR3 region has 14 residues. DNA of the CDR3: TGCGCCAGCAGCCACGCTAGGGGGGCCTATGGCTACACCTTC. As protein: CASSHARGAYGYTF.

The V and J genes are TRBV4-1 and TRBJ1-1; no clear D. Per the germline V gene, CDR1 is MGHRA and CDR2 is YSYEKL. Trimming shortened V by 2 bases and J by 3 bases, and 10 bases separated the two germline ends. CDR3 length: 14 amino acids. The CDR3 region has the DNA TGCGCCAGCAGCCAAAAGTACAGCGACACTGAAGCTTTCTTT. Its protein product is CASSQKYSDTEAFF.

The genes are TRBV6-4 and TRBJ2-3; either TRBD1 or TRBD2 may fit D (5 bases each). CDR3 length equals 15 residues. V was trimmed by 4 bases and J by 4 bases, leaving 15 bases between them. Germline V gives CDR1 MRHNA, CDR2 SNTAGT. The CDR3 region is CASSAESGPADTQYF. The DNA for the CDR3 is TGTGCCAGCAGTGCCGAATCGGGGCCTGCAGATACGCAGTATTTT.

This rearrangement joins TRBV5-1 to TRBJ1-2; possibly TRBD1 for D (6 bases). The CDR3 has 14 amino acids. Germline assignment: CDR1 SGHRS and CDR2 YFSETQ. V lost 3 bases and J lost 5, with 14 bases in between. The DNA for the CDR3 is TGCGCCAGCAGCTCCAGGGGTGACTCGTATGGCTACACCTTC. Protein: CASSSRGDSYGYTF.

V is TRBV6-5 and J is TRBJ2-7, with 8 bases identical to TRBD1. Trimming took 5 bases from V and 1 from J; bases not matched to a gene: 4. Germline V gives CDR1 MNHEY, CDR2 SVGAGI. The CDR3 runs 14 residues. CDR3 DNA sequence: TGTGCCAGCAGTGGGACAGGTTCTTCCTACGAGCAGTACTTC. Protein product: CASSGTGSSYEQYF.

CDR3 region: CASSVSTSGHEQYF. CDR3 DNA sequence: TGTGCCAGCAGCGTAAGCACAAGTGGGCACGAGCAGTACTTC. The V gene is TRBV9, the J gene TRBJ2-7; D gene uncertain. The CDR3 totals 14 residues. The germline CDR1 and CDR2 sequences are SGDLS and YYNGEE. Trimming shortened V by 1 base and J by 5 bases, and 13 bases separated the two germline ends.

The chain has TRBV7-3 and TRBJ2-2, with D tentatively TRBD1 (5 bases). V was trimmed by 3 bases and J by 3 bases, leaving 8 bases between them. The CDR3 runs 14 residues. The germline V gene encodes CDR1 SGHTA and CDR2 FQGTGA. In DNA form, the CDR3 reads TGTGCCAGCAGCTTTGGCAGGGACACCGGGGAGCTGTTTTTT. Amino acid sequence: CASSFGRDTGELFF.